These 18 T cell receptor beta chains were all obtained from the same sample, sequenced in a study of shared clonotypes between healthy human individuals. Naivety among CD8 cells was defined by CD45RO negativity and positive CCR7 selection, thereby excluding terminally differentiated effector memory CD45RA+ cells. Repertoires were generated with immunoSEQ multiplex PCR, while TCRdb's copy carries only in-frame clones and drops some. The sample lists about 680,000 clones; about 92% were seen once. Specimen: naive CD8+ T cells sorted from blood. These TCRs come from a man aged 25-40 years in good health.

The genes are TRBV7-6 and TRBJ2-5, with 9 bases that match TRBD2. The germline CDR1 and CDR2 sequences are SGHVS and FNYEAQ. This CDR3 is 14 amino acids long. Unmatched junction bases numbered 4, after V lost 5 bases and J lost 3 bases. The CDR3: CASSHIAGEETQYF. CDR3 nucleotide sequence: TGTGCCAGCAGCCATATAGCGGGAGAAGAGACCCAGTACTTC.

With regard to this clone: Other DNA variants within this sample encode the same CDR3. This chain links TRBV7-9 with TRBJ2-2, with unresolved D. Trimming shortened V by 5 bases and J by 8 bases, and 9 bases separated the two germline ends. This CDR3 region has 12 residues. Germline CDR1 is SEHNR and CDR2 is FQNEAQ (reference sequence). CDR3 amino acids: CASSLSLGELFF. As DNA, the CDR3 is TGTGCCAGCAGCCTGAGCCTGGGGGAGCTGTTTTTT.

The gene calls are TRBV10-1 and TRBJ2-3, with TRBD1 as a possible D gene (6 bases). Deletions cut 1 base from V and 4 bases from J, with 12 bases between. This CDR3 has 15 residues. Germline V CDR1 and CDR2: WNHNN, SYGVQD (reference sequence). The CDR3 DNA reads TGCGCCAGCAGTGAGTACAGGGAAGTACCAGATACGCAGTATTTT. Its translation: CASSEYREVPDTQYF.

Note on this clone: This sample also contains other DNA sequences that code for the same CDR3. The V gene is TRBV27, the J gene TRBJ1-1; D remains unclear. The ends were cut back, 5 bases at V and 1 base at J, with 8 bases in the middle. Per the germline V gene, CDR1 is MNHEY and CDR2 is SMNVEV (reference sequence). The length of the CDR3 is 13 residues. The CDR3 nucleotides read TGTGCCAGCAGTCGGGGTGGGAACACTGAAGCTTTCTTT. It encodes CASSRGGNTEAFF.

The chain employs TRBV25-1 and TRBJ1-1; the D gene is possibly TRBD1 (5 bases). The V gene lost 2 bases and the J gene lost 6 bases, with 13 bases spanning the gap. The CDR3 covers 14 residues. CDR1 MGHDK and CDR2 SYGVNS come from the germline V gene. CDR3: CASSENWGWAEAFF. The DNA for the CDR3 is TGTGCCAGCAGTGAAAACTGGGGGTGGGCTGAAGCTTTCTTT.

J is TRBJ2-7 and V is TRBV5-5; D gene uncertain. The germline V gene encodes CDR1 SGHKS and CDR2 YYEKEE (reference sequence). Trimming shortened V by 4 bases and J by 2 bases, and 16 bases separated the two germline ends. The CDR3 consists of 15 residues. The CDR3 protein is CASSPLFPRTYEQYF. DNA for the CDR3: TGTGCCAGCAGCCCGCTGTTTCCTCGCACCTACGAGCAGTACTTC.

V gene TRBV7-6 combines with J gene TRBJ2-7; the match to TRBD2 covers 14 bases. CDR1 and CDR2 (germline): SGHVS, FNYEAQ. The CDR3 loop spans 19 amino acids. V shed 0 bases, J shed 1 base, and the junction held 8 bases outside the gene matches. The CDR3 protein is CASSLAQGLAGVESYEQYF. The CDR3 DNA follows: TGTGCCAGCAGCTTAGCGCAGGGACTAGCGGGAGTCGAATCCTACGAGCAGTACTTC.

The gene calls are TRBV7-2 and TRBJ2-7; D call uncertain. In germline, CDR1 is SGHTA, CDR2 FQGNSA. Trimming stripped 0 bases from V and 4 bases from J, with 7 bases between. The CDR3 is made up of 13 amino acids. In DNA form, the CDR3 reads TGTGCCAGCAGCTTAGCCTCCGCATACGAGCAGTACTTC. Protein product: CASSLASAYEQYF. Drawing the rest from reference TRBV7-2 and TRBJ2-7, the complete variable domain is GAGVSQSPSNKVTEKGKDVELRCDPISGHTALYWYRQSLGQGLEFLIYFQGNSAPDKSGLPSDRFSAERTGGSVSTLTIQRTQQEDSAVYLCASSLASAYEQYFGPGTRLTVT.

The chain joins TRBV7-6 to TRBJ2-7; D is uncertain. Germline CDR1 reads SGHVS; CDR2 reads FNYEAQ. Trimming stripped 3 bases from V and 5 bases from J, with 20 bases between. The length of the CDR3 is 16 residues. CDR3 protein: CASSFPTVTGLNEQYF. As DNA, the CDR3 is TGTGCCAGCAGCTTCCCAACGGTTACGGGCCTCAACGAGCAGTACTTC.

This chain uses TRBV7-2 with TRBJ2-7, with D uncertain. V lost 2 bases, J lost 6 bases, and 8 bases lay in between. Germline values: CDR1 SGHTA, CDR2 FQGNSA. The CDR3 totals 12 residues. The CDR3 nucleotides are TGTGCCAGCAGCTTAAACCTAGGCGAGCAGTACTTC. This translates into CASSLNLGEQYF.

V gene TRBV6-1 combines with J gene TRBJ2-7; possible D gene TRBD2, 6 bases. Trimming removed 5 bases from V and 4 bases from J, with 18 bases in between. This CDR3 comprises 15 residues. From germline, CDR1 is MNHNS and CDR2 SASEGT. This CDR3 is CASSIPGLTWYEQYF. CDR3 in DNA: TGTGCCAGCAGTATACCGGGACTGACCTGGTACGAGCAGTACTTC.

This chain joins TRBV4-1 and TRBJ2-1, with 9 bases fitting TRBD2. Germline trimming cut 4 bases from V and 11 bases from J; bases unmatched to any gene: 3. Germline V gene sequence: CDR1 MGHRA, CDR2 YSYEKL. The CDR3 is 12 amino acids. CDR3 in amino acids: CASSPGTSKQFF. DNA of the CDR3: TGCGCCAGCAGCCCCGGGACTAGCAAGCAGTTCTTC.

Comment on this clone: The same CDR3 arises from other DNA sequences in this sample as well. J is TRBJ2-1 and V is TRBV18, with 8 bases lining up with TRBD2. The CDR3 runs to 17 residues. In germline, CDR1 is KGHSH, CDR2 LQKENI. V lost 4 bases to trimming and J lost 0 bases; unmatched junction nucleotides: 8. The CDR3 nucleotides are TGTGCCAGCTCACGGGCGGGAGGAAGGAGCTCCTACAATGAGCAGTTCTTC. Translated: CASSRAGGRSSYNEQFF.

The chain links TRBV6-6 to TRBJ1-4; TRBD1 is a possible D gene (5 bases). This CDR3 region has 13 residues. V was cut by 5 bases and J by 3 bases, with 7 bases left in between. Germline CDR1 and CDR2: MNHNY and SVGAGI (reference sequence). CDR3 residues: CASSRQSNEKLFF. CDR3 bases: TGTGCCAGCAGTAGACAGTCTAATGAAAAACTGTTTTTT.

The V call is TRBV10-3, the J call TRBJ1-2, with 8 bases matching TRBD1. The junction had 4 bases not matched to a gene; V was cut back by 2 bases and J by 5 bases. CDR1 ENHRY and CDR2 SYGVKD come from the germline V gene. This CDR3 has 14 amino acids. Here the CDR3 DNA reads TGTGCCATCAGTGAGGTACAGGGGGTTTATGGCTACACCTTC. Protein product: CAISEVQGVYGYTF.

The chain combines TRBV27 with TRBJ2-3, with 7 bases identical to TRBD2. The trim removed 4 bases at V and 6 bases at J, leaving 7 bases unmatched. This CDR3 region has 14 residues. The germline gives CDR1 MNHEY, CDR2 SMNVEV (reference sequence). The CDR3 coding sequence is TGTGCCAGCAGTTGGACTAGACCCGCCGATACGCAGTATTTT. Its protein product is CASSWTRPADTQYF.

The genes are TRBV27 and TRBJ1-1; D perhaps matches TRBD1 (5 bases). V was cut by 6 bases and J by 2 bases, with 13 bases left in between. This CDR3 has 14 residues. CDR1 is MNHEY, CDR2 SMNVEV, per germline (reference sequence). The CDR3 DNA reads TGTGCCAGCAGAAGTTCCGGGACCAACACTGAAGCTTTCTTT. Amino acids: CASRSSGTNTEAFF.

The chain combines TRBV5-1 with TRBJ2-3, with D tentatively TRBD1 or TRBD2 (5 bases each). This CDR3 has 15 residues. V lost 0 bases, J lost 2 bases, and 10 bases lay in between. Germline CDR1 and CDR2: SGHRS and YFSETQ. The CDR3 is CASSLVGDHTDTQYF. In DNA form, the CDR3 reads TGCGCCAGCAGCTTGGTGGGGGATCACACAGATACGCAGTATTTT.